These 12 T cell receptor beta chains were sequenced from one sample in a study of T cell repertoires in cytomegalovirus infection. TCRdb reprocessed the reads via MiXCR and lists one record per CDR3 protein. Here the sample spans 700,000 to 850,000 distinct CDR3 sequences, less than 35% being singletons. These receptors' targets are unknown. The material sequenced was cultured CD8+ T cells from PBMCs, taken from culture after CMV antigen stimulation. The receptors derive from a human donor in good health (CMV status not recorded). Some clones in this sample may be carry-over from other donors' samples.

The chain carries TRBV12-3 or TRBV12-4 and TRBJ2-1; possibly TRBD1 for D (5 bases). V was clipped by 5 bases and J by 5 bases, with 13 bases between them. The CDR3 is made up of 14 amino acids. The CDR3 loop is CASSTPTGHNEQFF. The CDR3 bases are TGTGCCAGCAGTACCCCTACAGGACACAATGAGCAGTTCTTC.

At least ten counts were recorded for this clonotype. The chain employs TRBV6-5 and TRBJ2-7; weak D call: TRBD1 (5 bases). CDR3 length equals 12 residues. Trimming left V 4 bases short and J 6 bases short, with 10 bases between. CDR1 is MNHEY, CDR2 SVGAGI, per germline. The CDR3 reads CASSSVGREQYF. CDR3 DNA sequence: TGTGCCAGCAGTTCAGTGGGGCGCGAGCAGTACTTC.

The chain couples TRBV9 to TRBJ2-5; D not certain. Germline CDR1 is SGDLS and CDR2 is YYNGEE. V was trimmed by 3 bases and J by 0 bases, leaving 9 bases between them. The CDR3 has 14 residues. CDR3 sequence: CASSEFRDQETQYF. The CDR3 bases are TGTGCCAGCAGCGAATTCCGGGACCAAGAGACCCAGTACTTC.

The sample holds a few counts of this clonotype. The chain's CDR3 is CASSLSAVQETQYF. CDR3 nucleotides: TGTGCCAGCAGTTTGAGCGCCGTGCAAGAGACCCAGTACTTC. This chain joins TRBV12-3 or TRBV12-4 and TRBJ2-5; D not resolved. The V end was cut by 3 bases, the J end by 2 bases, with 10 bases between. The CDR3 spans 14 residues.

In this sample, this clonotype turned up a few times. CDR3 DNA sequence: TGTGCCAGCAGTGATACAGGGGGCGCTTTTGGCTACACCTTC. This encodes CASSDTGGAFGYTF. V gene TRBV12-3 or TRBV12-4 combines with J gene TRBJ1-2, with 9 bases lining up with TRBD1. J lost 7 bases, V lost 5 bases, and 8 bases had no gene match. CDR3 size: 14 residues.

With respect to this clonotype: At one of its ends the junction is not consistent with the germline gene, which may arise from a read error. The rearrangement uses TRBV12-5 and TRBJ2-2; D unresolved. The CDR3 has 16 amino acids. Germline CDR1 reads LGHNT; CDR2 reads FRNRAP. This CDR3 reads CASGFVGFANTRELFF. The DNA of the CDR3 is TGTGCTAGTGGTTTCGTAGGGTTCGCGAACACCAGGGAGCTGTTTTTT.

The table lists this clonotype with many counts. The chain is built from TRBV7-6 and TRBJ2-3, with 10 bases lining up with TRBD1. The junction had 12 bases not matched to a gene; V was cut back by 1 base and J by 2 bases. Germline loops: CDR1 SGHVS, CDR2 FNYEAQ. The CDR3 sequence is 19 residues long. The CDR3 region is CASSLGGTGAIPNTDTQYF. CDR3 in DNA: TGTGCCAGCAGCTTAGGGGGGACAGGGGCGATTCCTAACACAGATACGCAGTATTTT.

The chain recombines TRBV5-4 with TRBJ2-1; possible D gene TRBD1, 6 bases. The germline CDR1 and CDR2 sequences are SGHNT and YYREEE (reference sequence). There are 19 residues in the CDR3. Trimming left V 4 bases short and J 0 bases short, with 23 bases between. CDR3 residues: CASSDPRQVKSSSYNEQFF. DNA of the CDR3: TGTGCCAGCAGCGATCCCCGACAGGTCAAAAGCTCCTCCTACAATGAGCAGTTCTTC. Looking up the rest from reference TRBV5-4 and TRBJ2-1 gives the full variable domain: ETGVTQSPTHLIKTRGQQVTLRCSSQSGHNTVSWYQQALGQGPQFIFQYYREEENGRGNFPPRFSGLQFPNYSSELNVNALELDDSALYLCASSDPRQVKSSSYNEQFFGPGTRLTVL.

In this sample, this clonotype turned up a few times. The chain recombines TRBV6-6 with TRBJ1-2, with 9 bases aligning to TRBD1. Unmatched junction bases numbered 8, after V lost 4 bases and J lost 2 bases. CDR3 length: 16 residues. Per germline, CDR1 MNHNY and CDR2 SVGAGI (reference sequence). DNA for the CDR3: TGTGCCAGCAGTTTCACCCCGGGACAGGGAAACTATGGCTACACCTTC. Its protein is CASSFTPGQGNYGYTF.

The chain has TRBV6-5 and TRBJ2-2; D gene ambiguous. The CDR3 consists of 15 residues. Germline assignment: CDR1 MNHEY and CDR2 SVGAGI. The V and J ends lost 3 bases and 2 bases respectively, with 10 bases between them. DNA of the CDR3: TGTGCCAGCAGTTATTCGGCCCTTAACACCGGGGAGCTGTTTTTT. This encodes CASSYSALNTGELFF.

This chain uses TRBV27 with TRBJ2-7, with 13 bases that match TRBD2. Germline lookup yields CDR1 MNHEY and CDR2 SMNVEV (reference sequence). This CDR3 contains 14 residues. V lost 6 bases and J lost 5; bases outside the gene matches: 4. CDR3 nucleotides: TGTGCCAGCAGCGGACTAGCGGGGGCTGACGAGCAGTACTTC. Its translation: CASSGLAGADEQYF.

A few counts support this clonotype. The genes are TRBV12-3 or TRBV12-4 and TRBJ2-3; a weak D match, TRBD2 (7 bases). V gave up 7 bases and J gave up 3 bases, with 17 bases separating them. This CDR3 spans 15 amino acids. The CDR3 DNA is TGTGCCAGCACCCTAGGGGGGGATTGGACAGATACGCAGTATTTT. Translated: CASTLGGDWTDTQYF.